The entry that follows covers one TCR beta chain sequence. Antigen: not known. These data are taken from a study of T cell responses to AZD1222 COVID-19 vaccine. Germline V gives CDR1 MGHRA, CDR2 YSYEKL. The CDR3 contains 15 residues. V dropped 3 bases and J dropped 12; count of bases not matched to a gene: 13. Some clones are missing from TCRdb's copy, which holds only in-frame ones; the method was immunoSEQ multiplex PCR. Of around 100,000 clones in the sample, around 87% were seen once. Regarding the study as a whole: Dominant CD4 TCR responses targeted spike regions 160-218 and 743-854. Females outnumbered males among donors, who were mostly white British; clonal diversity was possibly underestimated.

The starting material was peripheral blood, obtained on day 0 of MenACWY control vaccination. The chain combines TRBV4-1 with TRBJ2-4; 8 nucleotides align to TRBD2. The receptor was isolated from an adult in good health. CDR3 bases: TGCGCCAGCAGCCACCCCGGCGGGAGGCGAACCAATCAGTACTTC. This sequence encodes CASSHPGGRRTNQYF.